This is a list of T cell receptor beta chains from one sample in a study of T cell repertoires in cytomegalovirus infection. These TCRs are of unknown antigen specificity. TCRdb called the reads again in MiXCR, with one record for every CDR3 protein. This repertoire shows 700,000 to 900,000 distinct CDR3 sequences, 25% to 35% found once; its top ten account for over 10%. The sample consisted of cultured CD8+ T cells from PBMCs, taken from culture after CMV antigen stimulation. The receptors shown here come from a human donor in good health (CMV status not recorded). Some clones in this sample may be carry-over from other donors' samples. CDR3s include the opening cysteine and the closing phenylalanine or tryptophan. D genes are given only for firm matches. Where a row states a size, it is once, few, many or the class of an expanded clone; other rows omit it.

d_gene	v_gene	j_gene	abundance	CDR3nt	CDR3aa
NA	TRBV19	TRBJ2-2	NA	TGTGCCAGTTCACAGAGACGCGGGGAGCTGTTTTTT	CASSQRRGELFF
NA	TRBV14	TRBJ2-2	few	TGTGCCAGCAGCCAACTACAGGGCGACACCGGGGAGCTGTTTTTT	CASSQLQGDTGELFF
TRBD1	TRBV13	TRBJ2-5	NA	TGTGCCAGCAGCTTAGGCGAACAGGGGATGAAAGAGACCCAGTACTTC	CASSLGEQGMKETQYF
NA	TRBV6-1	TRBJ2-1	NA	TGTGCCGTCATAGCAGGTTACAATGAGCAGTTCTTC	CAVIAGYNEQFF
NA	TRBV4-1	TRBJ2-3	NA	TGCGCCAGCAGCCCGAGTGACTTCTCTAGCACAGATACGCAGTATTTT	CASSPSDFSSTDTQYF
NA	TRBV6-6	TRBJ2-7	NA	TGTGCCAGCAGAGTCTCACAGGGCGCCTACGAGCAGTACTTC	CASRVSQGAYEQYF
NA	TRBV6-1	TRBJ1-1	NA	TGTGCCAGCACCTTAGGATTCACTGAAGCTTTCTTT	CASTLGFTEAFF
NA	TRBV27	TRBJ2-1	NA	TGTGCCAGCACACTTCGCCCCCAGGCTGAGGATGAGCAGTTCTTC	CASTLRPQAEDEQFF
NA	TRBV7-9	TRBJ1-1	NA	TGTGCCAGCAGCTCTTACCCCGTAGGGACCATGAACACTGAAGCTTTCTTT	CASSSYPVGTMNTEAFF
TRBD1	TRBV7-9	TRBJ1-5	NA	TGTGCCAGCAGCTTAGGAGGGACAGGGGGGCAGTATAGCAATCAGCCCCAGCATTTT	CASSLGGTGGQYSNQPQHF
NA	TRBV7-6	TRBJ2-2	many	TGTGCCAGCAGCTCCTTGGGAGGGCAGGGGGCCGGGGAGCTGTTTTTT	CASSSLGGQGAGELFF
TRBD2	TRBV20-1	TRBJ2-5	NA	TGCAGTGCTTTCCCCGGGACTAGCGGGGGTCTGGAGACCCAGTACTTC	CSAFPGTSGGLETQYF
TRBD2	TRBV12-3/TRBV12-4	TRBJ2-7	few	TGTGCCAGCAACCCTAGCGGGGCCTACGAGCAGTACTTC	CASNPSGAYEQYF
NA	TRBV7-6	TRBJ2-5	few	TGTGCCAGCAGCCCGCCCCGGGGACGTAGTGAGACCCAGTACTTC	CASSPPRGRSETQYF
NA	TRBV15	TRBJ2-1	NA	TGTGCCACCAGCACCAACCTAGCGTATACCTACTCCTACAATGAGCAGTTCTTC	CATSTNLAYTYSYNEQFF
NA	TRBV4-1	TRBJ2-7	NA	TGCGCCAGCAGCCAAGCCCTTAGGGGGGGGGGCCGATACGAGCAGTACTTC	CASSQALRGGGRYEQYF
NA	TRBV7-6	TRBJ1-3	many	TGTGCCAGCAGCACAAGGACGTCGAGCTCTGGAAACACCATATATTTT	CASSTRTSSSGNTIYF
NA	TRBV10-2	TRBJ2-1	NA	TGCGCCAGCAGTGAAAGGGGCCCATTCTCCTCATACAATGAGCAGTTCTTC	CASSERGPFSSYNEQFF
TRBD1	TRBV12-3/TRBV12-4	TRBJ1-2	few	TGTGCCAGCAGTTTAGCGATGGTTCAGGGGGCGCGGGGCTACACCTTC	CASSLAMVQGARGYTF
TRBD2	TRBV7-9	TRBJ2-1	many	TGTGCCAGCAGCACCTCGACTAGCGGGGCAGCCTACAATGAGCAGTTCTTC	CASSTSTSGAAYNEQFF
NA	TRBV24-1	TRBJ1-1	NA	TGTGCCACCAGTGATTTTTTGAACACTGAAGCTTTCTTT	CATSDFLNTEAFF
NA	TRBV19	TRBJ1-5	NA	TGTGCCAGTAGTGAGACCCTGCCGTTCGTAGGCCAGCCCCAGCATTTT	CASSETLPFVGQPQHF
NA	TRBV6-2/TRBV6-3	TRBJ1-5	NA	TGTGCCAGCAGTGAAATCGACGGCTATAGCAATCAGCCCCAGCATTTT	CASSEIDGYSNQPQHF
TRBD1	TRBV7-2	TRBJ2-1	few	TGTGCCAGCAGCCCCGGGACAGCGGCGTACAATGAGCAGTTCTTC	CASSPGTAAYNEQFF
TRBD1	TRBV18	TRBJ2-3	NA	TGTGCCAGCTACAGGGGTAGCACAGATACGCAGTATTTT	CASYRGSTDTQYF
NA	TRBV7-2	TRBJ2-1	many	TGTGCCAGCAGCCCTGATACTAACTACAATGAGCAGTTCTTC	CASSPDTNYNEQFF
TRBD2	TRBV4-1	TRBJ2-3	few	TGCGCCAGCAGCCAAGAAGAAGCGGGGGGGCCCACAGATACGCAGTATTTT	CASSQEEAGGPTDTQYF
TRBD1	TRBV2	TRBJ1-1	NA	TGTGCCAGCGGAGACAGGGGGGCTTTCTTT	CASGDRGAFF
NA	TRBV12-3/TRBV12-4	TRBJ2-2	NA	TGTGCCAGCACCGGGACTGTAACCGGGGAGCTGTTTTTT	CASTGTVTGELFF
TRBD2	TRBV27	TRBJ2-2	few	TGTGCCAGCAGTACTCCGGGACTAGCGGGGGGGTACACCGGGGAGCTGTTTTTT	CASSTPGLAGGYTGELFF
NA	TRBV12-3/TRBV12-4	TRBJ1-5	few	TGTGCCAGCAGTTTTCGACAGATATTTTATAGCAATCAGCCCCAGCATTTT	CASSFRQIFYSNQPQHF
NA	TRBV28	TRBJ2-3	few	TGTGCCAGCAGGATACCTCCAGATACGCAGTATTTT	CASRIPPDTQYF
TRBD1	TRBV12-3/TRBV12-4	TRBJ1-2	few	TGTGCCAGCACCGGACAGGGGGAAGCACGGGACTATGGCTACACCTTC	CASTGQGEARDYGYTF
NA	TRBV6-5	TRBJ1-1	NA	TGTGCCAGCAGTTACAATAACCAACCTGTGAACACTGAAGCTTTCTTT	CASSYNNQPVNTEAFF
NA	TRBV29-1	TRBJ1-2	NA	TGCAGCGTTGAAGATCGTTCCGCGAACTATGGCTACACCTTC	CSVEDRSANYGYTF
NA	TRBV6-2/TRBV6-3	TRBJ2-7	NA	TGTGCCAGCAGTCACTTCGCTCCGCATCCCCTAAACGAGCAGTACTTC	CASSHFAPHPLNEQYF
TRBD1	TRBV6-6	TRBJ1-2	few	TGTGCCAGCAGTTACTTAGGACAGGGGGCAAACTATGGCTACACCTTC	CASSYLGQGANYGYTF
NA	TRBV27	TRBJ1-3	few	TGTGCCAGCAGCTCGCTCTCTGGAAACACCATATATTTT	CASSSLSGNTIYF
NA	TRBV27	TRBJ2-2	NA	TGTGCCAGCAGCCCTAAGCCCGGGGGGCCCGACACCGGGGAGCTGTTTTTT	CASSPKPGGPDTGELFF
NA	TRBV7-6	TRBJ1-2	few	TGTGCCAGCAGCTTAGCGAACTATGATGGCTACACCTTC	CASSLANYDGYTF
NA	TRBV12-3/TRBV12-4	TRBJ2-2	NA	TGTGCCAGCAGTAATGACATGGCGAACACCGGGGAGCTGTTTTTT	CASSNDMANTGELFF
NA	TRBV7-2	TRBJ2-1	many	TGTGCCAGCAGCCCCGTGTCGGGGATAAGCTCCTACAATGAGCAGTTCTTC	CASSPVSGISSYNEQFF
TRBD1	TRBV7-9	TRBJ1-5	few	TGTGCCAGCAGCTTACTACCGGGACAGGGGTCCGCAAGCAATCAGCCCCAGCATTTT	CASSLLPGQGSASNQPQHF
NA	TRBV7-8	TRBJ1-2	NA	TGTGCCAGCAGCTTAGCGAGCGGCTATGGCTACACCTTC	CASSLASGYGYTF
NA	TRBV7-3	TRBJ2-1	NA	TGTGCCAGCAGCTTAACTAGCAGCAATGAGCAGTTCTTC	CASSLTSSNEQFF
NA	TRBV19	TRBJ2-1	NA	TGTGCCAGTAGTATCGACGACACCTGGTTAGGCTCCTACAATGAGCAGTTCTTC	CASSIDDTWLGSYNEQFF
TRBD2	TRBV10-2	TRBJ2-7	NA	TGCGCCAGCAGTGAGACTAGCGTTACCTACGAGCAGTACTTC	CASSETSVTYEQYF
NA	TRBV7-2	TRBJ2-2	few	TGTGCCAGCAGCCCCCGGATCGGGGCCACCGGGGAGCTGTTTTTT	CASSPRIGATGELFF
NA	TRBV10-3	TRBJ1-1	few	TGTGCCATCAGTGAGTTTTCGGAGCACGAAGCTTTCTTT	CAISEFSEHEAFF
NA	TRBV11-1	TRBJ2-3	NA	TGTGCCAGCAGCTTAGAAGGTGCGAATGCAGATACGCAGTATTTT	CASSLEGANADTQYF
NA	TRBV4-3	TRBJ2-7	NA	TGCGCCAGCAGCCCACGTCAGGGCGCGAGCTCCTACGAGCAGTACTTC	CASSPRQGASSYEQYF
NA	TRBV7-2	TRBJ1-4	few	TGTGCCAGCAGCTTACGGAACCAACGGCGTGAAAAACTGTTTTTT	CASSLRNQRREKLFF
TRBD2	TRBV19	TRBJ2-1	NA	TGTGCCAGTAGTTCTAGCGGGGGTAGATCCTACAATGAGCAGTTCTTC	CASSSSGGRSYNEQFF
TRBD2	TRBV2	TRBJ2-3	few	TGTGCCACCAGGACTAGCGGGGTTAGGACAGATACGCAGTATTTT	CATRTSGVRTDTQYF
TRBD2	TRBV12-3/TRBV12-4	TRBJ2-5	NA	TGTGCCAGCACCCGACTAGCGGGGGAGCAAGAGACCCAGTACTTC	CASTRLAGEQETQYF
NA	TRBV20-1	TRBJ1-2	NA	TGCAGTGCTAGTACCCCGACAGTGAACTATGGCTACACCTTC	CSASTPTVNYGYTF
TRBD2	TRBV19	TRBJ2-1	NA	TGTGCCAGTAGTTCCCCTTATAGCGGGGGGGCCGTAGGTGCCTACAATGAGCAGTTCTTC	CASSSPYSGGAVGAYNEQFF
NA	TRBV7-8	TRBJ2-5	many	TGTGCCAGCAGGGGGGGAAAACTGAAAACTGGGGAGACCCAGTACTTC	CASRGGKLKTGETQYF
NA	TRBV3-1	TRBJ2-7	NA	TGTGCCAGCAGCCAAGAGAGTACAGGGCTTACGGAGCAGTACTTC	CASSQESTGLTEQYF
NA	TRBV7-2	TRBJ2-6	many	TGTGCCAGCAGCCAAAACCCGTCCTGGGGCAGCCCCAACGTCCTGACTTTC	CASSQNPSWGSPNVLTF